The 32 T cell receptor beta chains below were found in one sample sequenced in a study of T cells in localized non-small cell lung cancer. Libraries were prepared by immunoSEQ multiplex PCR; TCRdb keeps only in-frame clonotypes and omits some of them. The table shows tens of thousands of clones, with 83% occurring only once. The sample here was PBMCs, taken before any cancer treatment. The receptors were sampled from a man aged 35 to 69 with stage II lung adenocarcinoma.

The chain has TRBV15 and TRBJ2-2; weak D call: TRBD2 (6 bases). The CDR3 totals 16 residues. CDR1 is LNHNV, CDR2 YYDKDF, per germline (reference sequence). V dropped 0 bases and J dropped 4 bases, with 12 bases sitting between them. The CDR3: CATSRDKGGVTGELFF. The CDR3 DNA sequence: TGTGCCACCAGCAGAGATAAAGGCGGGGTCACCGGGGAGCTGTTTTTT.

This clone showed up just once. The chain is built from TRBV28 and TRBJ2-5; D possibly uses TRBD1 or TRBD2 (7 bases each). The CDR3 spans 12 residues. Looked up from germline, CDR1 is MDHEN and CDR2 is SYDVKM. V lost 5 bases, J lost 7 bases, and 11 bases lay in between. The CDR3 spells CASSPGGGTQYF. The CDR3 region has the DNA TGTGCCAGCAGTCCAGGGGGGGGGACCCAGTACTTC. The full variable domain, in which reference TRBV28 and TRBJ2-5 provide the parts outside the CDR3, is DVKVTQSSRYLVKRTGEKVFLECVQDMDHENMFWYRQDPGLGLRLIYFSYDVKMKEKGDIPEGYSVSREKKERFSLILESASTNQTSMYLCASSPGGGTQYFGPGTRLLVL.

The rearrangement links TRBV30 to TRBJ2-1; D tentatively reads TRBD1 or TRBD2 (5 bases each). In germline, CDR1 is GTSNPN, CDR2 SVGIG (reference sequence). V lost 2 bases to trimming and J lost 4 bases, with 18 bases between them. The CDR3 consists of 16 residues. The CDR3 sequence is CAWSNAGTGRYNEQFF. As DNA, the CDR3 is TGTGCCTGGAGTAATGCTGGGACGGGAAGGTACAATGAGCAGTTCTTC.

The CDR3 is CASSEGLMGAQYF. CDR3 bases: TGTGCCAGCAGTGAAGGGCTGATGGGGGCCCAGTACTTC. The chain is built from TRBV2 and TRBJ2-5, with D perhaps assigned TRBD1 or TRBD2 (5 bases each). V dropped 1 base and J dropped 9 bases, with 12 bases sitting between them. The CDR3 length is 13 residues. Germline V gene sequence: CDR1 SNHLY, CDR2 FYNNEI.

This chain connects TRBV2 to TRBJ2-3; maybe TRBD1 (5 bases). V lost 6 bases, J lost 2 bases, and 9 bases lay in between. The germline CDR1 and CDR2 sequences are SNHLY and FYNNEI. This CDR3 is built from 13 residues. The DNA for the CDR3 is TGTGCCAGCAGGGGCAGGGTCACAGATACGCAGTATTTT. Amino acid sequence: CASRGRVTDTQYF.

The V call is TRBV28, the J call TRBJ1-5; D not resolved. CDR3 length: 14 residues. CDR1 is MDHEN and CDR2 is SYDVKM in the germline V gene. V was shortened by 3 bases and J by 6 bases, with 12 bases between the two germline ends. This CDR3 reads CASSFLAGAQPQHF. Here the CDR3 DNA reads TGTGCCAGCAGTTTTTTAGCGGGCGCTCAGCCCCAGCATTTT. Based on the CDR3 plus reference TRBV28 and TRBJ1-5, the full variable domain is DVKVTQSSRYLVKRTGEKVFLECVQDMDHENMFWYRQDPGLGLRLIYFSYDVKMKEKGDIPEGYSVSREKKERFSLILESASTNQTSMYLCASSFLAGAQPQHFGDGTRLSIL.

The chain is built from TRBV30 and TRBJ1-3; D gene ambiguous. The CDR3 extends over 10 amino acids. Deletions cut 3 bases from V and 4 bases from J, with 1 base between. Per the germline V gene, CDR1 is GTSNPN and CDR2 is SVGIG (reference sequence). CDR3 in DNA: TGTGCCTGGAGGGGAAACACCATATATTTT. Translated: CAWRGNTIYF.

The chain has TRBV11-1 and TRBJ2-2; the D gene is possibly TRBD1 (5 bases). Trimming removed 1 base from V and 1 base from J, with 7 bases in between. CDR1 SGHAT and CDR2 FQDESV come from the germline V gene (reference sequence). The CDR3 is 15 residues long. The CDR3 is CASSLETGNTGELFF. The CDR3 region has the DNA TGTGCCAGCAGCTTAGAAACAGGGAACACCGGGGAGCTGTTTTTT.

The DNA for the CDR3 is TGTGCCAGCAGTTACAATCTAGGTGTGGACACTGAAGCTTTCTTT. This translates into CASSYNLGVDTEAFF. This chain connects TRBV2 to TRBJ1-1; D is undetermined. CDR3 length: 15 amino acids. The germline CDR1 and CDR2 sequences are SNHLY and FYNNEI. V was cut by 5 bases and J by 3 bases, with 16 bases left in between.

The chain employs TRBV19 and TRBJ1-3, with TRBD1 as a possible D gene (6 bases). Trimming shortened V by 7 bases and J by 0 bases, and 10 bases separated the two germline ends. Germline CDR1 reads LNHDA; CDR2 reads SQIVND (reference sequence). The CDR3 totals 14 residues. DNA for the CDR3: TGTGCCAGTACTCGAGGGGGCTCTGGAAACACCATATATTTT. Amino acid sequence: CASTRGGSGNTIYF.

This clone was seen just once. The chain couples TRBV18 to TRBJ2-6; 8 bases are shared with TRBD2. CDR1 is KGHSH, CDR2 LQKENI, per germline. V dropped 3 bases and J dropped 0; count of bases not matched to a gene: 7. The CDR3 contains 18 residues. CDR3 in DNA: TGTGCCAGCTCACCCGGGACTAGGAGGCTCTCTGGGGCCAACGTCCTGACTTTC. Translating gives CASSPGTRRLSGANVLTF.

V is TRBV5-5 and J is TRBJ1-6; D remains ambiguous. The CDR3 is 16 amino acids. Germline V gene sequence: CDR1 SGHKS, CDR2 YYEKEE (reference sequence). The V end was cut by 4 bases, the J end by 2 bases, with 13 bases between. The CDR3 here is CASSPRPDAYNSPLHF. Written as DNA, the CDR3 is TGTGCCAGCAGCCCCAGGCCGGACGCCTATAATTCACCCCTCCACTTT.

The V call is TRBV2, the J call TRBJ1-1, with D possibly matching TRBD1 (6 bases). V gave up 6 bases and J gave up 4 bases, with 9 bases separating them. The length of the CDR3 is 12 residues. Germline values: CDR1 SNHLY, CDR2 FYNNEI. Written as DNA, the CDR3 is TGTGCCAGCAGGCGGGGGGCCACTGAAGCTTTCTTT. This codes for CASRRGATEAFF.

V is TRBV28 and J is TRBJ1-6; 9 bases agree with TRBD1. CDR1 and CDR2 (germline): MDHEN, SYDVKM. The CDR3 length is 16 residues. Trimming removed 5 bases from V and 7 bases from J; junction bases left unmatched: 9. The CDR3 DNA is TGTGCCAGCAGTGCCTCCTGGACAGGGGAGAATTCACCCCTCCACTTT. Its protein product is CASSASWTGENSPLHF. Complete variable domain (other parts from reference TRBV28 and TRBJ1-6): DVKVTQSSRYLVKRTGEKVFLECVQDMDHENMFWYRQDPGLGLRLIYFSYDVKMKEKGDIPEGYSVSREKKERFSLILESASTNQTSMYLCASSASWTGENSPLHFGNGTRLTVT.

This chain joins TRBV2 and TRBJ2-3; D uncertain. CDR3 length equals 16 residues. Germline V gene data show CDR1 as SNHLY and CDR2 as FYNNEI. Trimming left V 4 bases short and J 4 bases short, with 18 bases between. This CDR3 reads CASSVSSLSRADTQYF. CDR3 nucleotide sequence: TGTGCCAGCAGTGTGTCCTCACTCTCAAGGGCAGATACGCAGTATTTT. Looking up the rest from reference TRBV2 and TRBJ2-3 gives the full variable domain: EPEVTQTPSHQVTQMGQEVILRCVPISNHLYFYWYRQILGQKVEFLVSFYNNEISEKSEIFDDQFSVERPDGSNFTLKIRSTKLEDSAMYFCASSVSSLSRADTQYFGPGTRLTVL.

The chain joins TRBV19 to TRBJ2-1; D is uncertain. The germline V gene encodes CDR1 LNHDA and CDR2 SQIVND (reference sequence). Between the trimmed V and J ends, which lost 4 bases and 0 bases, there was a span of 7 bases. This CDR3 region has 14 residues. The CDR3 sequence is CASSSESSYNEQFF. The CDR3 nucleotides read TGTGCCAGTAGTAGTGAAAGCTCCTACAATGAGCAGTTCTTC.

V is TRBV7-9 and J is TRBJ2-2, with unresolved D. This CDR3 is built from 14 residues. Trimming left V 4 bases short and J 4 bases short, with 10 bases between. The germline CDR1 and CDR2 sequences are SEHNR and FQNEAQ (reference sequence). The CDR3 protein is CASSSSGTTGELFF. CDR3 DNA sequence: TGTGCCAGCAGCTCCTCCGGCACCACCGGGGAGCTGTTTTTT. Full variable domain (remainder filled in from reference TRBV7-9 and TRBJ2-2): DTGVSQNPRHKITKRGQNVTFRCDPISEHNRLYWYRQTLGQGPEFLTYFQNEAQLEKSRLLSDRFSAERPKGSFSTLEIQRTEQGDSAMYLCASSSSGTTGELFFGEGSRLTVL.

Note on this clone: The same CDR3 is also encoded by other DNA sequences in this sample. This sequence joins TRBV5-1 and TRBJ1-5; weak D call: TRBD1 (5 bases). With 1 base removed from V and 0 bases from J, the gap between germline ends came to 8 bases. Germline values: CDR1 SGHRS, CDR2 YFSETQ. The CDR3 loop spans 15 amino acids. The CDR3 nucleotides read TGCGCCAGCAGCTTGCGAGGGGATAGCAATCAGCCCCAGCATTTT. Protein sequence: CASSLRGDSNQPQHF.

The CDR3 DNA follows: TGTGCCAGCAGCGTAGGTGTGGAACAGGCTTCCACAGATACGCAGTATTTT. As protein: CASSVGVEQASTDTQYF. This chain joins TRBV9 and TRBJ2-3, with D perhaps TRBD1 (5 bases). The CDR3 has 17 residues. The germline gives CDR1 SGDLS, CDR2 YYNGEE. Trimming removed 0 bases from V and 2 bases from J, with 16 bases in between. Combining the CDR3 with reference TRBV9 and TRBJ2-3 gives the whole variable domain DSGVTQTPKHLITATGQRVTLRCSPRSGDLSVYWYQQSLDQGLQFLIQYYNGEERAKGNILERFSAQQFPDLHSELNLSSLELGDSALYFCASSVGVEQASTDTQYFGPGTRLTVL.

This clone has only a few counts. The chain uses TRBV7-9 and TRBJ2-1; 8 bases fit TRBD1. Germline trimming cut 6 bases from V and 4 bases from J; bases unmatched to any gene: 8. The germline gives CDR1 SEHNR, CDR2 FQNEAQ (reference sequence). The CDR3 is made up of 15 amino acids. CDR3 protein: CASRVEGQAYNEQFF. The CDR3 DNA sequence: TGTGCCAGCAGGGTAGAGGGACAGGCATACAATGAGCAGTTCTTC.

The CDR3 loop reads CASSLEGGSPVNEQFF. The CDR3 DNA reads as TGTGCCAGCAGCTTAGAGGGCGGGTCACCGGTCAATGAGCAGTTCTTC. The chain combines TRBV11-2 with TRBJ2-1; weak D call: TRBD2 (5 bases). CDR3 length: 16 residues. The germline V gene encodes CDR1 SGHAT and CDR2 FQNNGV. V gave up 0 bases and J gave up 6 bases, with 15 bases separating them.

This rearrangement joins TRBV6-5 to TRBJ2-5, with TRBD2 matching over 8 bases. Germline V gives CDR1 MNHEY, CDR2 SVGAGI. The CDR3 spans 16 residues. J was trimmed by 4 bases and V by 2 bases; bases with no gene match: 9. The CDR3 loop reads CASSYIRTGGAETQYF. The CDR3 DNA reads TGTGCCAGCAGTTACATAAGAACCGGGGGGGCAGAGACCCAGTACTTC.

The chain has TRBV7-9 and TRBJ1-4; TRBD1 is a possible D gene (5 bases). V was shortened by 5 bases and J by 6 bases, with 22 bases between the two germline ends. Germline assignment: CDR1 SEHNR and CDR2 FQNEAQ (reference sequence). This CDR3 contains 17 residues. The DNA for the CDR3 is TGTGCCAGCAGCCCCTTGACCTCAGGGCGAGTCGATGAAAAACTGTTTTTT. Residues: CASSPLTSGRVDEKLFF.

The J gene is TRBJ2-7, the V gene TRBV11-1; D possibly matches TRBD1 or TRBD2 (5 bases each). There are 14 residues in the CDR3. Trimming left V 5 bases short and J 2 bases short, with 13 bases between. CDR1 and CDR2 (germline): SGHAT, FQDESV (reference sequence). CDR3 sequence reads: CASSAWDRTYEQYF. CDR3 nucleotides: TGTGCCAGCAGCGCTTGGGACCGCACCTACGAGCAGTACTTC.

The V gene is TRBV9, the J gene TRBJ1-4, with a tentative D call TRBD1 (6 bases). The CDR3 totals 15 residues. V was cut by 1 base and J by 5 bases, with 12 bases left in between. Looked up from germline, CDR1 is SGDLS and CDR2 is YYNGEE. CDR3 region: CASSVSGQGNEKLFF. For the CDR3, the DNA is TGTGCCAGCAGCGTAAGTGGTCAGGGGAATGAAAAACTGTTTTTT.

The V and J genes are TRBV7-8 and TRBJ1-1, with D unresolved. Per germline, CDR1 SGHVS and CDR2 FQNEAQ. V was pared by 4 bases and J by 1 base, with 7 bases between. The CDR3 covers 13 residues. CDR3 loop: CASSSIQNTEAFF. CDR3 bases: TGTGCCAGCAGCTCTATCCAGAACACTGAAGCTTTCTTT.

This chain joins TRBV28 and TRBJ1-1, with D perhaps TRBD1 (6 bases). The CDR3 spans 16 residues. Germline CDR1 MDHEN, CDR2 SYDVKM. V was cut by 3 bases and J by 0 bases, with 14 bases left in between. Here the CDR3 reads CASSFGRGQLNTEAFF. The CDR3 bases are TGTGCCAGCAGTTTTGGCAGGGGCCAACTGAACACTGAAGCTTTCTTT. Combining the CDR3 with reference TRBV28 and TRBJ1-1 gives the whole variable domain DVKVTQSSRYLVKRTGEKVFLECVQDMDHENMFWYRQDPGLGLRLIYFSYDVKMKEKGDIPEGYSVSREKKERFSLILESASTNQTSMYLCASSFGRGQLNTEAFFGQGTRLTVV.

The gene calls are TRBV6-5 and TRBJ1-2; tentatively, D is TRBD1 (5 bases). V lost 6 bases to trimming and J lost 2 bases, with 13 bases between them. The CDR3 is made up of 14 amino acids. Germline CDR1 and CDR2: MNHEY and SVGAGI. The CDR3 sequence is CASRDTPRNYGYTF. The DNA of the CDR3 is TGTGCCAGCAGGGACACTCCGAGGAACTATGGCTACACCTTC.

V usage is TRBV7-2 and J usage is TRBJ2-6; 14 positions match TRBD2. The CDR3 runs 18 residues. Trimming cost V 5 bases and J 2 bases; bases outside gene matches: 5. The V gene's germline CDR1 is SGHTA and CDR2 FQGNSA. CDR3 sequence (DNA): TGTGCCAGCAGCCCTTCGACTAGCGGGGGGGCTGGGGCCAACGTCCTGACTTTC. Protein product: CASSPSTSGGAGANVLTF.

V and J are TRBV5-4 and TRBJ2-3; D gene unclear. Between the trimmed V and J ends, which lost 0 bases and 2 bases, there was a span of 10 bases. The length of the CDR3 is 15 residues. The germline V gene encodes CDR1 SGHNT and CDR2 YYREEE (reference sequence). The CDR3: CASSLVSRTTDTQYF. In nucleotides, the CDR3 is TGTGCCAGCAGCTTGGTCTCTAGAACCACAGATACGCAGTATTTT.

The CDR3 sequence: CASSIRREAGSFPLEQYF. CDR3 DNA: TGTGCCAGTAGTATAAGGAGGGAAGCGGGGAGCTTCCCCCTTGAGCAGTACTTC. This rearrangement joins TRBV19 to TRBJ2-7; 7 bases are shared with TRBD2. The CDR3 has 18 amino acids. Unmatched junction bases numbered 20, after V lost 2 bases and J lost 7 bases. Germline assignment: CDR1 LNHDA and CDR2 SQIVND (reference sequence).

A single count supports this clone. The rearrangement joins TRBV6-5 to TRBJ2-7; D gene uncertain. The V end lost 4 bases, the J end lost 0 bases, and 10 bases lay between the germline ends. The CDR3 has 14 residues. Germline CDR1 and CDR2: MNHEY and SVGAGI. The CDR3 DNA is TGTGCCAGCAGTTCCAGTCCCTCCTCCTACGAGCAGTACTTC. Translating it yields CASSSSPSSYEQYF.